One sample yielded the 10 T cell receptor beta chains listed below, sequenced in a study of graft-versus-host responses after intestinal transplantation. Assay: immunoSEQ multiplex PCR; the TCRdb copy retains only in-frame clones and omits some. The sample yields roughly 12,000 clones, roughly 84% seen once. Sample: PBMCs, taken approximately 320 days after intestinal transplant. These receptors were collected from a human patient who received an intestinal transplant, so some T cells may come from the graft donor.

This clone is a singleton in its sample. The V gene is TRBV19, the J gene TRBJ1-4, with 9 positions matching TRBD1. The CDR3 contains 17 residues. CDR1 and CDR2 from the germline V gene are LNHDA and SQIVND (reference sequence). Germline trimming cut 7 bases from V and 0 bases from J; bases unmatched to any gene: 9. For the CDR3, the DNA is TGTGCCAGTACGGGAGACAGGGGGTGCACAACTAATGAAAAACTGTTTTTT. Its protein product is CASTGDRGCTTNEKLFF. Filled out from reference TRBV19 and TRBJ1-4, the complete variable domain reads DGGITQSPKYLFRKEGQNVTLSCEQNLNHDAMYWYRQDPGQGLRLIYYSQIVNDFQKGDIAEGYSVSREKKESFPLTVTSAQKNPTAFYLCASTGDRGCTTNEKLFFGSGTQLSVL.

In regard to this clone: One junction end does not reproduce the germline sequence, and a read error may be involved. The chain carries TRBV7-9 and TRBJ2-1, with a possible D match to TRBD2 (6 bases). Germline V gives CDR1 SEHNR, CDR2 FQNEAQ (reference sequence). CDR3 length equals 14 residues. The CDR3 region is CASSLEGLYNEQLF. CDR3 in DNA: TGTGCCAGCAGCTTAGAGGGACTTTACAATGAGCAGCTCTTC.

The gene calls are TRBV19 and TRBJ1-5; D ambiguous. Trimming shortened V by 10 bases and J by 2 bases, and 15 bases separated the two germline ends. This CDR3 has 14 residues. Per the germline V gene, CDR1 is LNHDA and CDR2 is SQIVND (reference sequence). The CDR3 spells CATKAGPGNQPQHF. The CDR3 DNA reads TGTGCCACTAAAGCGGGCCCGGGCAATCAGCCCCAGCATTTT.

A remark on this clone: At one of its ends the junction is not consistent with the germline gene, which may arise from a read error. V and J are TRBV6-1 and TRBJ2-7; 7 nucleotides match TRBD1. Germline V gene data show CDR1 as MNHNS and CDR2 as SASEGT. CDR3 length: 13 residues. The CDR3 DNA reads TGTGCCAGCTGTGACAGGGTCCTCTACGAGCAGTACTTC. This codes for CASCDRVLYEQYF.

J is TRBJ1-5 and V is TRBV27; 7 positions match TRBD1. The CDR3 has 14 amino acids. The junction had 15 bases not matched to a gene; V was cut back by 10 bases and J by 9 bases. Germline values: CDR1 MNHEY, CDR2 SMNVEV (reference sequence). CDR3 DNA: TGTGCCACCCGAGGGGGCGGAGGGTGGGGGCCCCAGCATTTT. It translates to CATRGGGGWGPQHF.

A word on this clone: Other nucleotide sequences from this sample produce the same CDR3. As DNA, the CDR3 is TGTGCCACCGGGGGCTCTGGAAACACCATATATTTT. Residues: CATGGSGNTIYF. V gene TRBV2 combines with J gene TRBJ1-3; TRBD1 is a possible D gene (5 bases). The V gene's germline CDR1 is SNHLY and CDR2 FYNNEI. V dropped 10 bases and J dropped 0 bases, with 7 bases sitting between them. CDR3 length: 12 amino acids.

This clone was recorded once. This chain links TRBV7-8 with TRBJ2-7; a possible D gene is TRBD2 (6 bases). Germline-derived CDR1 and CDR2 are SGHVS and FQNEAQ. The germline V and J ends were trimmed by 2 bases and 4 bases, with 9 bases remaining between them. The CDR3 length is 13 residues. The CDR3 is CASSLSGSYEQYF. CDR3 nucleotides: TGTGCCAGCAGCTTATCCGGGAGTTACGAGCAGTACTTC.

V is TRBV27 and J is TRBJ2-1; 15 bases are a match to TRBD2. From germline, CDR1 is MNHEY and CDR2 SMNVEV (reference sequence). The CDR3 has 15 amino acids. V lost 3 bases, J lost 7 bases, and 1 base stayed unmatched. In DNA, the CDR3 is TGTGCCAGCAGTTTTGGACTAGCGGGAGGGAATGAGCAGTTCTTC. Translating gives CASSFGLAGGNEQFF.

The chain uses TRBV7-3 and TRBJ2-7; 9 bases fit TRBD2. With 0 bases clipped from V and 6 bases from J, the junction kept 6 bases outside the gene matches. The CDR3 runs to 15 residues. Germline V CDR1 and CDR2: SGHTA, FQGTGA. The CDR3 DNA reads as TGTGCCAGCAGCTTAACGGGCGGGAGGGCCTCCGAGCAGTACTTC. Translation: CASSLTGGRASEQYF.

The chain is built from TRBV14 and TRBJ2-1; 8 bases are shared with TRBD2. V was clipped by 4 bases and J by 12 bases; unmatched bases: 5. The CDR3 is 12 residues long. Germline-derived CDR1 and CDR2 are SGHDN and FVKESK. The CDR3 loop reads CASSPSSGSQFF. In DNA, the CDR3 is TGTGCCAGCAGCCCCTCTAGCGGGTCGCAGTTCTTC.